This T cell receptor (beta chain) is drawn from a study of Graves' ophthalmopathy and Graves' hyperthyroidism. Study-wide findings and caveats: Built on 13 signatures, a model told ophthalmopathy apart from stable hyperthyroidism with roughly 88% sensitivity and less than 82% specificity.

In regard to this clonotype: Its antigen is as yet unknown.

For repertoire sequencing, the TCR beta CDR3 regions were amplified from RNA transcripts. HTBI-primed RT-PCR formed the first round, and a multiplex PCR formed the second. TCRdb independently ran MiXCR on the multiplex PCR reads; one entry per CDR3 protein. Among roughly 610,000 distinct CDR3 sequences listed, 20% to 25% were seen once. Source material: peripheral blood. The clonotype was recovered from a woman in her late teens or twenties with stable Graves' hyperthyroidism. Some clones in this sample may be carry-over from other donors' samples.

The CDR3 bases are TGTGCCAGCAGTGTTGGGGGGACATGGGTCTATGGCTACACCTTC. Encoded protein: CASSVGGTWVYGYTF. This chain uses TRBV2 with TRBJ1-2; the D gene is possibly TRBD1 (6 bases). Trimming stripped 4 bases from V and 4 bases from J, with 16 bases between. Germline lookup yields CDR1 SNHLY and CDR2 FYNNEI. CDR3 length: 15 residues.